Each of the 15 T cell receptor beta chains below was sequenced from the same sample in a study of T-cell reconstitution after alpha-beta-depleted transplantation in children. The authors prepared the TCRbeta library with unique molecular identifiers. TCRdb fed the PCR reads into MiXCR, producing one record per CDR3 protein. The table has 780,000 or so distinct CDR3 sequences, around 17% seen once. Sequenced material: PBMCs, mostly from graft donor cells, taken 360 days after TCRalphabeta/CD19-depleted stem cell transplant. All receptors come from a male patient younger than 18 who had a stem cell transplant for acute lymphoblastic leukemia, so the T cells may come from the graft donor.

The rearrangement links TRBV5-1 to TRBJ1-1; 8 positions agree with TRBD1. Losses at the gene ends were 1 base for V and 6 bases for J; bases not matched to a gene: 23. The CDR3 contains 20 residues. CDR1 and CDR2 (germline): SGHRS, YFSETQ. CDR3 protein: CASSLSYEWTGKAPVAEAFF. The CDR3 bases are TGCGCCAGCAGCTTGTCTTATGAGTGGACAGGGAAGGCCCCAGTGGCTGAAGCTTTCTTT.

V is TRBV5-1 and J is TRBJ1-2, with 10 nucleotides matching TRBD1. Germline lookup yields CDR1 SGHRS and CDR2 YFSETQ. V gave up 4 bases and J gave up 4 bases; unmatched junction bases: 7. The CDR3 totals 15 residues. Here the CDR3 DNA reads TGCGCCAGCAGCAACCGGGACAGGGGCTCCTATGGCTACACCTTC. Translation: CASSNRDRGSYGYTF. Filled out from reference TRBV5-1 and TRBJ1-2, the complete variable domain reads KAGVTQTPRYLIKTRGQQVTLSCSPISGHRSVSWYQQTPGQGLQFLFEYFSETQRNKGNFPGRFSGRQFSNSRSEMNVSTLELGDSALYLCASSNRDRGSYGYTFGSGTRLTVV.

This clonotype was seen more than once but under ten times. The genes are TRBV7-2 and TRBJ1-5; D gene uncertain. This CDR3 spans 15 amino acids. Germline assignment: CDR1 SGHTA and CDR2 FQGNSA. Trimming took 3 bases from V and 4 from J, leaving 13 bases between them. The CDR3 loop is CASSFVVAENQPQHF. The CDR3 DNA sequence: TGTGCCAGCAGCTTTGTAGTGGCAGAGAATCAGCCCCAGCATTTT.

The V and J genes are TRBV15 and TRBJ1-1; the D is unclear. V lost 0 bases to trimming and J lost 0 bases, with 8 bases between them. Germline-derived CDR1 and CDR2 are LNHNV and YYDKDF (reference sequence). This CDR3 spans 15 amino acids. This CDR3 is CATSRDQPVNTEAFF. The CDR3 region has the DNA TGTGCCACCAGCAGAGATCAACCCGTGAACACTGAAGCTTTCTTT.

The gene calls are TRBV7-8 and TRBJ2-1; possibly TRBD2 for D (6 bases). Germline V lookup: CDR1 SGHVS, CDR2 FQNEAQ. Deletions cut 1 base from V and 4 bases from J, with 17 bases between. The CDR3 sequence is 17 residues long. The CDR3 loop reads CASSLVGFGAGYNEQFF. The DNA for the CDR3 is TGTGCCAGCAGCTTAGTTGGGTTTGGGGCGGGATACAATGAGCAGTTCTTC.

This chain connects TRBV6-1 to TRBJ1-2; 7 bases are a match to TRBD1. This CDR3 region has 13 residues. Looked up from germline, CDR1 is MNHNS and CDR2 is SASEGT. V lost 6 bases to trimming and J lost 6 bases; unmatched junction nucleotides: 7. Here the CDR3 reads CASRRQGWDGYTF. CDR3 bases: TGTGCCAGCAGGCGACAGGGATGGGATGGCTACACCTTC.

The gene calls are TRBV5-6 and TRBJ2-5, with 8 bases that match TRBD1. The CDR3 runs 15 residues. The V gene's germline CDR1 is SGHDT and CDR2 YYEEEE. Losses at the gene ends were 2 bases for V and 1 base for J; bases not matched to a gene: 4. This chain's CDR3 is CASSFFDRGQETQYF. For the CDR3, the DNA is TGTGCCAGCAGCTTTTTCGACAGGGGCCAAGAGACCCAGTACTTC.

The V call is TRBV18, the J call TRBJ2-2; D unresolved. CDR3 length: 16 residues. The germline gives CDR1 KGHSH, CDR2 LQKENI. Trimming left V 3 bases short and J 0 bases short, with 11 bases between. The CDR3 spells CASSPSAVPNTGELFF. The CDR3 DNA is TGTGCCAGCTCACCGTCGGCAGTCCCGAACACCGGGGAGCTGTTTTTT. The entire variable domain, with the rest obtained from reference TRBV18 and TRBJ2-2, is as follows: NAGVMQNPRHLVRRRGQEARLRCSPMKGHSHVYWYRQLPEEGLKFMVYLQKENIIDESGMPKERFSAEFPKEGPSILRIQQVVRGDSAAYFCASSPSAVPNTGELFFGEGSRLTVL.

The chain employs TRBV5-1 and TRBJ2-7; 8 nucleotides align to TRBD1. The germline V gene encodes CDR1 SGHRS and CDR2 YFSETQ. The CDR3 sequence is 16 residues long. The V segment lost 4 bases and the J segment 0 bases; nucleotides outside the gene matches: 9. CDR3 nucleotides: TGCGCCAGCAGCATGAGACAGGGGACGAGCTCCTACGAGCAGTACTTC. Amino acid sequence: CASSMRQGTSSYEQYF.

This clonotype was detected once. One base away lies a much larger clone, so this may be a sequencing read error. The CDR3 DNA sequence: TGTGCCAGCGGTTTAAACGGGAGGTACGAGCAGTACTTC. It yields the protein CASGLNGRYEQYF. The rearrangement uses TRBV12-3 or TRBV12-4 and TRBJ2-7, with 7 bases lining up with TRBD2. This CDR3 comprises 13 residues.

This clonotype was detected a few times. This chain connects TRBV18 to TRBJ2-5; 7 bases line up with TRBD2. V was clipped by 0 bases and J by 5 bases; unmatched bases: 6. Looked up from germline, CDR1 is KGHSH and CDR2 is LQKENI. The CDR3 contains 15 residues. CDR3 residues: CASSPPGTTKETQYF. The CDR3 coding sequence is TGTGCCAGCTCACCACCCGGGACTACTAAGGAGACCCAGTACTTC.

The chain joins TRBV6-5 to TRBJ2-2; TRBD1 matches 8 bases. V lost 7 bases, J lost 3 bases, and 7 bases stayed unmatched. This CDR3 spans 15 amino acids. Germline CDR1 reads MNHEY; CDR2 reads SVGAGI. The CDR3 spells CASTFHRGYTGELFF. In DNA, the CDR3 is TGTGCCAGCACTTTCCACAGGGGGTACACCGGGGAGCTGTTTTTT.

V gene TRBV24-1 combines with J gene TRBJ2-1, with 10 bases lining up with TRBD2. The CDR3 totals 16 residues. With 3 bases clipped from V and 9 bases from J, the junction kept 10 bases outside the gene matches. Germline CDR1 is KGHDR and CDR2 is SFDVKD. The CDR3 loop reads CATSDRSGRARVEQFF. The DNA for the CDR3 is TGTGCCACCAGTGATAGAAGCGGGAGGGCCAGAGTTGAGCAGTTCTTC.

V gene TRBV20-1 combines with J gene TRBJ2-2; D uncertain. The CDR3 consists of 13 residues. V gave up 5 bases and J gave up 0 bases, with 7 bases separating them. Germline V gives CDR1 DFQATT, CDR2 SNEGSKA (reference sequence). DNA for the CDR3: TGCAGTGCTCGCTCTACGAACACCGGGGAGCTGTTTTTT. Translation gives CSARSTNTGELFF.

This clonotype was picked up a small number of times. The chain links TRBV27 to TRBJ2-1, with TRBD1 identical over 8 bases. This CDR3 contains 17 residues. V gave up 3 bases and J gave up 0 bases; unmatched junction bases: 7. CDR1 is MNHEY and CDR2 is SMNVEV in the germline V gene (reference sequence). DNA for the CDR3: TGTGCCAGCAGTTTGGGCAGGGGGCCCCCCTCCTACAATGAGCAGTTCTTC. Amino acids: CASSLGRGPPSYNEQFF.